The clone carrying this T cell receptor (beta chain) turned up a few times. Time point defined: baseline pretreatment blood. Described treatment: 15 Gy SBRT to primary tumor, nephrectomy 4 weeks later. This sample is part of a study of radiation and T cells in renal cell carcinoma. CDR1 and CDR2 (germline): SGHNT, YYREEE (reference sequence). CDR3 length: 14 residues. The V and J ends lost 4 bases and 1 base respectively, with 11 bases between them. Sequenced by immunoSEQ multiplex PCR; TCRdb stores in-frame clones only, minus some. The table records 150,000 or so clones, roughly 84% of them present only once.

The V call is TRBV5-4, the J call TRBJ1-1; maybe TRBD1 (6 bases). The sample here was blood, taken from a patient whose treatment included radiotherapy and nephrectomy. The TCR was taken from a woman in her 50s with renal cell carcinoma. CDR3 residues: CASSSRDKNTEAFF. As DNA, the CDR3 is TGTGCCAGCAGCAGCCGGGACAAGAACACTGAAGCTTTCTTT.